This entry features one T cell receptor beta chain sequence. Its target is unknown. The sample originates from a study of T cells after yellow fever vaccination. Study-wide findings and caveats: Re-detected after boosting: most primary clones, about 96% of CD4 and roughly 88% of CD8. Some clonotypes, a small share, were shared between CD4 and CD8 compartments. It was the secondary response that reached its peak faster, day 5 versus 15, but it was weaker.

The germline V and J ends were trimmed by 11 bases and 7 bases, with 14 bases remaining between them. This CDR3 is built from 12 residues. Germline V gene sequence: CDR1 MNHEY, CDR2 SMNVEV (reference sequence). UMIs were added to TCR cDNA along with a universal primer site when it was made by 5'RACE template switching. TCRdb analysed the 5' RACE reads with MiXCR anew, one entry per CDR3 protein. The table records about 300,000 distinct CDR3 sequences, around 4.1% of them present only once. The TCR originated in a man between 18 and 35 years old who received the YFV17D yellow fever vaccine. The chain has TRBV27 and TRBJ2-2; D is perhaps TRBD1 or TRBD2 (5 bases each). The specimen comprised PBMCs, sampled 5 days after the yellow fever booster vaccination. In nucleotides, the CDR3 is TGTGCCGCCGGGGCCAGAAGCGGGGAGCTGTTTTTT. Amino acids: CAAGARSGELFF.